These 30 T cell receptor beta chains were sequenced from one sample in a study of technical replicates of blood from four donors. TCRdb keeps only in-frame clones here, not all; method: immunoSEQ multiplex PCR. The sample lists roughly 90,000 clones; 90% to 96% were seen once. Sequenced sample: T cells isolated from PBMCs. The source is a human donor in good health.

The chain joins TRBV5-4 to TRBJ1-2; D is possibly TRBD1 (5 bases). The CDR3 has 15 amino acids. With 2 bases removed from V and 0 bases from J, the gap between germline ends came to 11 bases. Germline V gives CDR1 SGHNT, CDR2 YYREEE (reference sequence). The CDR3 region is CASSFGTGTNYGYTF. DNA for the CDR3: TGTGCCAGCAGCTTCGGGACTGGCACTAACTATGGCTACACCTTC. The variable domain in full, completed from reference TRBV5-4 and TRBJ1-2, reads ETGVTQSPTHLIKTRGQQVTLRCSSQSGHNTVSWYQQALGQGPQFIFQYYREEENGRGNFPPRFSGLQFPNYSSELNVNALELDDSALYLCASSFGTGTNYGYTFGSGTRLTVV.

CDR3 region: CSVGTRGYEQYF. As DNA, the CDR3 is TGCAGCGTGGGGACTAGAGGCTACGAGCAGTACTTC. The chain joins TRBV29-1 to TRBJ2-7, with 8 bases identical to TRBD2. After removal of 6 bases from V and 3 bases from J, the junction contained 4 bases not matched to a gene. Germline lookup yields CDR1 SQVTM and CDR2 ANQGSEA. The CDR3 loop spans 12 amino acids.

This chain links TRBV7-3 with TRBJ1-1, with 12 bases aligning to TRBD1. Germline V CDR1 and CDR2: SGHTA, FQGTGA. The CDR3 covers 20 residues. With 1 base clipped from V and 1 base from J, the junction kept 13 bases outside the gene matches. The CDR3 DNA is TGTGCCAGCAGCTTAATCGGAGCCGGGACAGGGGGCATGTGGAACACTGAAGCTTTCTTT. Amino acid sequence: CASSLIGAGTGGMWNTEAFF.

The V gene is TRBV28, the J gene TRBJ2-7; 8 bases are shared with TRBD1. Germline V gene lookup returns CDR1 MDHEN and CDR2 SYDVKM. V lost 2 bases, J lost 1 base, and 1 base stayed unmatched. This CDR3 has 14 amino acids. The CDR3, as DNA: TGTGCCAGCAGTTTAAGGGACAGGTCCTACGAGCAGTACTTC. It yields the protein CASSLRDRSYEQYF.

This clone appeared a single time. The genes are TRBV9 and TRBJ2-7; D is possibly TRBD1 (5 bases). CDR1 and CDR2 from the germline V gene are SGDLS and YYNGEE. The CDR3 has 13 residues. Trimming removed 3 bases at V and 2 bases at J, with 9 bases between. DNA for the CDR3: TGTGCCAGCAGCGGAGGACAAACCTACGAGCAGTACTTC. Residues: CASSGGQTYEQYF.

The rearrangement uses TRBV7-3 and TRBJ2-1, with D possibly matching TRBD1 (5 bases). The CDR3 loop spans 15 amino acids. V dropped 0 bases and J dropped 7 bases, with 13 bases sitting between them. In germline, CDR1 is SGHTA, CDR2 FQGTGA. The CDR3 region is CASSLTLQGWNEQFF. The CDR3 DNA reads TGTGCCAGCAGCTTAACCCTCCAGGGATGGAATGAGCAGTTCTTC.

This rearrangement joins TRBV4-3 to TRBJ2-7; TRBD1 might be the D (5 bases). CDR1 and CDR2 (germline): LGHNA, YSLEER. The CDR3 loop spans 17 amino acids. V lost 1 base and J lost 2, with 18 bases in between. CDR3 sequence reads: CASSQGPMGLRPYEQYF. Here the CDR3 DNA reads TGCGCCAGCAGCCAAGGGCCAATGGGGCTTCGCCCCTACGAGCAGTACTTC.

The chain links TRBV19 to TRBJ2-5, with 12 positions matching TRBD2. J was trimmed by 3 bases and V by 5 bases; bases with no gene match: 10. Germline CDR1 and CDR2: LNHDA and SQIVND (reference sequence). CDR3 length equals 17 residues. Written as DNA, the CDR3 is TGTGCCAGTAGTGCGACTAGCGGGAGAAGAGTGGAAGAGACCCAGTACTTC. Encoded protein: CASSATSGRRVEETQYF. The whole variable domain, remainder taken from reference TRBV19 and TRBJ2-5, is DGGITQSPKYLFRKEGQNVTLSCEQNLNHDAMYWYRQDPGQGLRLIYYSQIVNDFQKGDIAEGYSVSREKKESFPLTVTSAQKNPTAFYLCASSATSGRRVEETQYFGPGTRLLVL.

The rearrangement links TRBV9 to TRBJ2-3; TRBD2 matches at 9 bases. The junction had 8 bases not matched to a gene; V was cut back by 1 base and J by 5 bases. Germline V gene sequence: CDR1 SGDLS, CDR2 YYNGEE. The length of the CDR3 is 16 residues. CDR3 coding DNA: TGTGCCAGCAGCGTACAGGGCGGGAGGGCTGAAGATACGCAGTATTTT. Protein: CASSVQGGRAEDTQYF.

The V gene is TRBV9, the J gene TRBJ1-1; 11 bases match TRBD1. The V gene's germline CDR1 is SGDLS and CDR2 YYNGEE. This CDR3 is 15 amino acids long. V shed 3 bases and J 2 bases; nucleotides not matched to a gene: 3. CDR3 nucleotide sequence: TGTGCCAGCAGCGCGGGACAGGGGGTAAACACTGAAGCTTTCTTT. It codes for CASSAGQGVNTEAFF.

This chain connects TRBV5-1 to TRBJ1-5, with D hard to call. Germline CDR1 is SGHRS and CDR2 is YFSETQ. Trimming stripped 5 bases from V and 0 bases from J, with 15 bases between. The CDR3 contains 16 residues. The CDR3 region has the DNA TGCGCCAGCAGTACCACTCCCGATTATAGCAATCAGCCCCAGCATTTT. This gives the protein CASSTTPDYSNQPQHF.

As DNA, the CDR3 is TGCGCCAGCAGTGACTCGGCCGAGGGGGCCGAGCAGTTCTTC. This translates into CASSDSAEGAEQFF. V is TRBV10-1 and J is TRBJ2-1; 7 nucleotides line up with TRBD1. Germline V gene lookup returns CDR1 WNHNN and CDR2 SYGVQD (reference sequence). The ends lost 3 bases at V and 10 bases at J; junction bases unmatched: 9. CDR3 length: 14 amino acids.

The chain has TRBV9 and TRBJ2-7; a possible D gene is TRBD1 (5 bases). Germline values: CDR1 SGDLS, CDR2 YYNGEE. The V and J ends lost 0 bases and 0 bases respectively, with 16 bases between them. The CDR3 is 17 residues long. The CDR3 here is CASSVGGGAESSYEQYF. The CDR3, as DNA: TGTGCCAGCAGCGTAGGGGGTGGGGCAGAGAGCTCCTACGAGCAGTACTTC.

This chain links TRBV6-5 with TRBJ2-7; 14 nucleotides agree with TRBD2. J lost 4 bases, V lost 0 bases, and 2 bases had no gene match. The CDR3 covers 16 residues. CDR1 and CDR2 from the germline V gene are MNHEY and SVGAGI. The CDR3 protein is CASSYSTSGRGYEQYF. The CDR3 DNA sequence: TGTGCCAGCAGTTACTCGACTAGCGGGAGGGGGTACGAGCAGTACTTC.

This clone has a handful of counts. The chain employs TRBV30 and TRBJ1-1; D is perhaps TRBD1 (5 bases). CDR1 is GTSNPN, CDR2 SVGIG, per germline (reference sequence). Deletions cut 4 bases from V and 4 bases from J, with 7 bases between. This CDR3 has 11 amino acids. CDR3 residues: CAWKRGTEAFF. The CDR3 DNA sequence: TGTGCCTGGAAAAGGGGCACTGAAGCTTTCTTT.

The chain uses TRBV7-3 and TRBJ2-7; 11 bases match TRBD2. Trimming at V came to 2 bases and at J to 3 bases, leaving 0 bases not matched to a gene. Germline V gene data show CDR1 as SGHTA and CDR2 as FQGTGA. This CDR3 comprises 14 residues. Written as DNA, the CDR3 is TGTGCCAGCAGCTTACTAGCGGGAGGCTACGAGCAGTACTTC. Residues: CASSLLAGGYEQYF.

The chain recombines TRBV18 with TRBJ2-2; 8 bases are a match to TRBD1. Germline CDR1 is KGHSH and CDR2 is LQKENI. The CDR3 has 15 residues. V shed 6 bases, J shed 3 bases, and the junction held 6 bases outside the gene matches. CDR3 sequence: CASSQGAQYTGELFF. In DNA, the CDR3 is TGTGCCAGCTCTCAGGGGGCGCAATACACCGGGGAGCTGTTTTTT.

The CDR3 bases are TGCGCCAGCAGCGCGGGGAGGACTAGCGGGAGAGCTGAACCTTACAATGAGCAGTTCTTC. This codes for CASSAGRTSGRAEPYNEQFF. The rearrangement uses TRBV4-1 and TRBJ2-1; 13 nucleotides match TRBD2. The CDR3 is 20 residues long. The junction had 17 bases not matched to a gene; V was cut back by 5 bases and J by 4 bases. Germline values: CDR1 MGHRA, CDR2 YSYEKL.

In this sample, this clone turned up once. The J gene is TRBJ2-3, the V gene TRBV2, with 7 nucleotides matching TRBD2. Trimming at V came to 8 bases and at J to 4 bases, leaving 9 bases not matched to a gene. Germline loops: CDR1 SNHLY, CDR2 FYNNEI. The CDR3 spans 14 residues. The CDR3, as DNA: TGTGCCAGCCAGGAGGGACGGGAGGCAGATACGCAGTATTTT. As protein: CASQEGREADTQYF.

The chain is built from TRBV27 and TRBJ2-7; TRBD2 aligns across 8 bases. The CDR3 is made up of 14 amino acids. CDR1 and CDR2 from the germline V gene are MNHEY and SMNVEV (reference sequence). Losses at the gene ends were 5 bases for V and 5 bases for J; bases not matched to a gene: 8. CDR3 DNA: TGTGCCAGCAGTCGCCAGCGGGAGAGTGACGAGCAGTACTTC. Residues: CASSRQRESDEQYF.

V usage is TRBV12-5 and J usage is TRBJ2-1, with D maybe TRBD2 (6 bases). V lost 3 bases, J lost 7 bases, and 19 bases lay in between. CDR1 and CDR2 (germline): LGHNT, FRNRAP. This CDR3 contains 16 residues. CDR3 protein: CASGLNWDSKGNEQFF. Written as DNA, the CDR3 is TGTGCTAGTGGTTTAAACTGGGACTCTAAGGGTAATGAGCAGTTCTTC.

The chain employs TRBV19 and TRBJ1-5; 7 bases map to TRBD1. Germline V lookup: CDR1 LNHDA, CDR2 SQIVND (reference sequence). The CDR3 has 13 residues. V was pared by 8 bases and J by 4 bases, with 5 bases of the junction left unmatched. The CDR3 bases are TGTGCCAGTGGACAGGCTATTAATCAGCCCCAGCATTTT. Its protein product is CASGQAINQPQHF.

The chain combines TRBV7-4 with TRBJ1-2, with a weak D call TRBD1 (5 bases). From germline, CDR1 is SGHVT and CDR2 SQSDAQ. V was shortened by 8 bases and J by 5 bases, with 18 bases between the two germline ends. The CDR3 is made up of 14 amino acids. The CDR3 is CASGPSDSEYGYTF. The CDR3 DNA is TGTGCCAGCGGACCGAGCGACAGTGAATATGGCTACACCTTC.

The rearrangement uses TRBV7-8 and TRBJ1-2, with D unresolved. Trimming left V 1 base short and J 5 bases short, with 14 bases between. The CDR3 consists of 15 residues. Germline CDR1 SGHVS, CDR2 FQNEAQ. This CDR3 is CASSLVFKEPYGYTF. In DNA form, the CDR3 reads TGTGCCAGCAGCTTAGTTTTTAAGGAGCCTTATGGCTACACCTTC.

The chain couples TRBV19 to TRBJ1-5; 8 nucleotides align to TRBD1. V was pared by 4 bases and J by 4 bases, with 9 bases of the junction left unmatched. Germline V gene lookup returns CDR1 LNHDA and CDR2 SQIVND (reference sequence). CDR3 size: 16 residues. CDR3 protein: CASSTYRTGPNQPQHF. CDR3 in DNA: TGTGCCAGTAGTACCTACCGGACAGGGCCGAATCAGCCCCAGCATTTT.

The chain has TRBV2 and TRBJ1-5; no definite D call. CDR1 and CDR2 from the germline V gene are SNHLY and FYNNEI. V shed 2 bases and J shed 3 bases, with 11 bases lying between them. The CDR3 has 15 amino acids. CDR3 residues: CASSELGNHNQPQHF. The DNA of the CDR3 is TGTGCCAGCAGTGAACTTGGCAATCACAATCAGCCCCAGCATTTT.

This chain uses TRBV7-8 with TRBJ2-3; D remains ambiguous. This CDR3 contains 16 residues. CDR1 is SGHVS and CDR2 is FQNEAQ in the germline V gene. V lost 1 base, J lost 2 bases, and 13 bases lay in between. CDR3 bases: TGTGCCAGCAGCTTAGGAGTCGCGCTTCTCACAGATACGCAGTATTTT. This encodes CASSLGVALLTDTQYF.

The CDR3 spells CASRPGLAGGEQFF. CDR3 bases: TGTGCCAGCAGACCAGGGCTAGCGGGAGGTGAGCAGTTCTTC. The chain carries TRBV6-5 and TRBJ2-1; 11 bases match TRBD2. The J segment lost 9 bases and the V segment lost 6 bases, leaving 7 bases of the junction unmatched. Germline values: CDR1 MNHEY, CDR2 SVGAGI. The CDR3 contains 14 residues.

The chain recombines TRBV15 with TRBJ2-7, with D perhaps matching TRBD1 (6 bases). The CDR3 consists of 14 residues. V was shortened by 0 bases and J by 7 bases, with 13 bases between the two germline ends. Germline V gene sequence: CDR1 LNHNV, CDR2 YYDKDF (reference sequence). CDR3 region: CATSRDIGGREQYF. In nucleotides, the CDR3 is TGTGCCACCAGCAGAGATATAGGGGGTAGGGAGCAGTACTTC.

This chain uses TRBV18 with TRBJ1-4; D is perhaps TRBD1 (6 bases). Trimming removed 3 bases from V and 8 bases from J, with 16 bases in between. Germline CDR1 KGHSH, CDR2 LQKENI. This CDR3 is built from 15 residues. In DNA form, the CDR3 reads TGTGCCAGCTCACCGACAGGCGCGAATGCGGAAAAACTGTTTTTT. This codes for CASSPTGANAEKLFF.